Listed here are 9 T cell receptor beta chains from one sample, sequenced in a study of monozygotic twins with inflammatory bowel disease. Following a re-call of the 5' RACE reads, TCRdb has one entry per CDR3 protein and lacks DNA. The table counts about 110,000 distinct CDR3 sequences; roughly 12% lies in the top ten. Sample: blood. The receptors were gathered from a human donor with ulcerative colitis or Crohn's disease, or a healthy co-twin of an affected twin (not recorded which).

The chain joins TRBV5-4 to TRBJ2-5; TCRdb returns TRBD1, unconfirmable since there is no DNA. The germline gives CDR1 SGHNT, CDR2 YYREEE (reference sequence). The CDR3 runs 15 residues. CDR3 in amino acids: CASSLLEPWGETQYF.

This chain uses TRBV6-5 with TRBJ2-5. CDR3 length: 14 amino acids. Germline-derived CDR1 and CDR2 are MNHEY and SVGAGI. CDR3 residues: CASSSVNFQETQYF.

The rearrangement uses TRBV11-1 and TRBJ2-3. Per germline, CDR1 SGHAT and CDR2 FQDESV (reference sequence). This CDR3 comprises 16 residues. CDR3 sequence: CASSLGTSGGTDTQYF. The entire variable domain, with the rest obtained from reference TRBV11-1 and TRBJ2-3, is as follows: EAEVAQSPRYKITEKSQAVAFWCDPISGHATLYWYRQILGQGPELLVQFQDESVVDDSQLPKDRFSAERLKGVDSTLKIQPAELGDSAMYLCASSLGTSGGTDTQYFGPGTRLTVL.

The rearrangement uses TRBV4-1 and TRBJ2-1. This CDR3 is 16 amino acids long. Germline CDR1 and CDR2: MGHRA and YSYEKL. The chain's CDR3 is CASSPDPGGMVDEQFF.

V usage is TRBV24-1 and J usage is TRBJ2-3; TCRdb outputs TRBD1, but without DNA this stays unchecked. Per the germline V gene, CDR1 is KGHDR and CDR2 is SFDVKD. This CDR3 has 17 amino acids. The CDR3 region is CATSDPRDRGRRHTQYF.

The rearrangement links TRBV2 to TRBJ2-7; TCRdb selects TRBD1, and the lack of DNA leaves this call unchecked. Germline CDR1 SNHLY, CDR2 FYNNEI. The CDR3 contains 14 residues. This CDR3 reads CASSRGDGAYEQYF.

The J gene is TRBJ1-5, the V gene TRBV20-1; TCRdb indicates TRBD1, and absent DNA this call remains unverified. The CDR3 is 14 residues long. In germline, CDR1 is DFQATT, CDR2 SNEGSKA (reference sequence). The CDR3 sequence is CSARAPTGYQPQHF.

J is TRBJ2-7 and V is TRBV10-3; the D gene TCRdb calls, TRBD2, cannot be checked with no DNA. Germline CDR1 ENHRY, CDR2 SYGVKD. CDR3 size: 14 residues. CDR3 amino acids: CAISGLAGAYEQYF.

The CDR3 loop is CASSGTLIHLLSNQPQHF. The chain combines TRBV2 with TRBJ1-5; the D call from TCRdb, TRBD1, cannot be confirmed without DNA. This CDR3 has 18 amino acids. Germline values: CDR1 SNHLY, CDR2 FYNNEI.